The following is a T cell receptor (beta chain) sequence with its context. The TCR beta CDR3 regions underwent amplification from RNA transcripts. Amplification began with first-round RT-PCR using HTBI primers, then second-round multiplex PCR was performed. TCRdb processed the multiplex PCR reads anew with MiXCR; each CDR3 protein has one entry. The data show 660,000 or so distinct CDR3 sequences, about 41% seen once. This entry is derived from a study of Graves' ophthalmopathy and Graves' hyperthyroidism. PBMCs came from approximately 9.6 ml of fresh peripheral blood. The receptor was derived from an adult man with Graves' ophthalmopathy. The sample was peripheral blood.

DNA of the CDR3: TGTGCCTGGAGTGTAGGGCTAGACTACGAGCAGTACTTC. The encoded protein is CAWSVGLDYEQYF. This chain connects TRBV30 to TRBJ2-7; D uncertain. The CDR3 is 13 amino acids. V was clipped by 0 bases and J by 3 bases, with 9 bases between them. Germline CDR1 and CDR2: GTSNPN and SVGIG (reference sequence).